Listed here is a single T cell receptor beta chain. The specificity of this receptor is unknown. One base away there is no much larger clone; base qualities are not given. From the cysteine through the phenylalanine, the CDR3 covers 17 amino acids. Only the CDR3 portion is preserved as DNA: 51 bases, with reading frame beginning at the first base. CDR1 and CDR2 are read off the germline V gene as KGHDR and SFDVKD. V has 5 bases trimmed and J has 6 bases trimmed; junction bases matching no gene number 9. The collaborating institutions used their own protocols to collect whole blood in K2EDTA tubes. For TCRbeta analysis, collaborator samples were shipped as frozen whole blood, as isolated PBMCs, or as DNA extracted from either sample type. TCRbeta CDR3 regions were amplified from genomic DNA using the immunoSEQ Assay, a bias-controlled multiplex PCR. Processing in the source paper ran as follows. Nucleated cell counts per sample were estimated from amplification of reference gene primers within the assay. To quantify the absolute abundance of each unique TCRbeta CDR3 rearrangement, sequence reads were collapsed and filtered. For each sample, productive Simpson clonality was calculated by taking the square root of Simpson's diversity index across productive rearrangements. The table comes from immuneACCESS by way of TCRdb, which keeps in-frame sequences with V and J called. Part of the clones is missing from these tables; in studies checked, under half for an unresolved V gene and the rest for unknown reasons. That table furnishes V, J and clone size, whereas the DNA furnished D and trimming. This sample lists around 100,000 clones; approximately 87% were detected once. The ten largest clones represent 15% of the sample.

This sample is drawn from a study of blood T cell repertoires in COVID-19 (dated by TCRdb to 2020 to 2022). Turning to the overall study: Samples from collaborators originated in the United States, Italy and Spain and spanned both the acute and convalescent phases of COVID-19. The material from the prospective study consisted of cDNA or gDNA derived from T cells, B-cell-depleted T cells, or PBMCs. Subjects who had been exposed to COVID-19, were actively infected with it, or had recovered from it provided the deeply sampled blood TCRbeta repertoires that made up the dataset. The repertoires were released in a freely available public database meant as a resource for research on the immune response to SARS-CoV-2. Samples came from the ongoing ImmuneRACE study (first 160 participants) plus 1,254 subjects from 6 global collaborators. The sample metadata nearly always contained a de-identified subject ID, COVID-19 status, age in years and sex. Where available, HLA class I and class II types were obtained from metadata supplied by the sample provider rather than from assay-based typing. Results the study describes overall, beyond this receptor: The quantity of clinical and demographic metadata differed by source and by participant and was supplied without curation.

Recombination joined TRBV24-1 with TRBJ2-2, with TRBD2 matching 12 junction bases. The sequence was collected from a human donor in a cohort sampled during active COVID-19. The sample was peripheral blood. The sequenced DNA: TGTGCCACCAGTGGCGGTCTAGCGGGAGGGTTCGCCGGGGAGCTGTTTTTT. It encodes CATSGGLAGGFAGELFF.